This TCR beta chain was found in a study of T cell changes during pregnancy in multiple sclerosis. Libraries were prepared by immunoSEQ multiplex PCR; TCRdb keeps only in-frame clonotypes and omits some of them. The sample yields 45,000 to 55,000 clones, 85% to 90% seen once. Germline assignment: CDR1 KGHSH and CDR2 LQKENI. Unmatched junction bases numbered 4, after V lost 4 bases and J lost 3 bases. The CDR3 is made up of 15 amino acids. The chain uses TRBV18 and TRBJ1-1; 11 bases fit TRBD1. The receptor was derived from a female donor in good health, enrolled as a control in a pregnancy study. The material sequenced was peripheral blood, taken in the first trimester of pregnancy. CDR3 loop: CASSLGTGGHTEAFF. Written as DNA, the CDR3 is TGTGCCAGCTCACTTGGGACAGGGGGGCACACTGAAGCTTTCTTT.